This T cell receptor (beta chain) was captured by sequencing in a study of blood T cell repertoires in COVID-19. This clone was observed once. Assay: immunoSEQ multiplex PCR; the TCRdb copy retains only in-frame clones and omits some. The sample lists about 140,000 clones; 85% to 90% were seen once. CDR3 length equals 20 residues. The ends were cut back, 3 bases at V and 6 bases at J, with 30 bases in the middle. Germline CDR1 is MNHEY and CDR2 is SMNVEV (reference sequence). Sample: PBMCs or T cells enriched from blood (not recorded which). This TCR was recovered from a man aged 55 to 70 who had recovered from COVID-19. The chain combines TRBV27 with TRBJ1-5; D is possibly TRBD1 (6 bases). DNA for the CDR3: TGTGCCAGCAGTTTTTCAGGTAACAGGGATATTTCTAAGTTGGGTCAGCCCCAGCATTTT. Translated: CASSFSGNRDISKLGQPQHF.